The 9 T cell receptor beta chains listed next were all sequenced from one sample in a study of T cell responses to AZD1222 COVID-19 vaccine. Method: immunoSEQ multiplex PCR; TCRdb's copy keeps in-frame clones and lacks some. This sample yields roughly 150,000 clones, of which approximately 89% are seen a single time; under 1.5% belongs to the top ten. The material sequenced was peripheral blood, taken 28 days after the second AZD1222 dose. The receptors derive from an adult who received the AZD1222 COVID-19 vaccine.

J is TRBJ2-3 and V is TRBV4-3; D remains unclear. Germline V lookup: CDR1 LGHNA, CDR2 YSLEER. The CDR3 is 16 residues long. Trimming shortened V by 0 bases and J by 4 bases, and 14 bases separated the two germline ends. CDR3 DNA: TGCGCCAGCAGCCAAGATCTGGGTAATCGTGCAGATACGCAGTATTTT. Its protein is CASSQDLGNRADTQYF.

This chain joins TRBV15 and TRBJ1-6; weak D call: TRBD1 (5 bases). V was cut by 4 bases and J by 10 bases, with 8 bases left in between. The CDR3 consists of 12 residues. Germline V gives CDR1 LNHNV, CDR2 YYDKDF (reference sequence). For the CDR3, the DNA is TGTGCCACCAGCACCGGGGACTCACCCCTCCACTTT. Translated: CATSTGDSPLHF.

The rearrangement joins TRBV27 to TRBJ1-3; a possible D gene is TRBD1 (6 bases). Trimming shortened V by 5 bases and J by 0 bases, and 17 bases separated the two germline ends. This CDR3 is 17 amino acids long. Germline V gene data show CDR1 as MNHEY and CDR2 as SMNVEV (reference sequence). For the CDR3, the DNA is TGTGCCAGCAGTACAACAGGGACCGCTTACTCTGGAAACACCATATATTTT. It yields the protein CASSTTGTAYSGNTIYF.

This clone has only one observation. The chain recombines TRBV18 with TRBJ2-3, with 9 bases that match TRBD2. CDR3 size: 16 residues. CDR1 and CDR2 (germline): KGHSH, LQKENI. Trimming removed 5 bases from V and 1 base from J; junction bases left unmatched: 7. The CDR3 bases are TGTGCCAGCTCATCAAAAGCGGGAGGTGGCACAGATACGCAGTATTTT. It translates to CASSSKAGGGTDTQYF. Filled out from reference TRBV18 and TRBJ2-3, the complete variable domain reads NAGVMQNPRHLVRRRGQEARLRCSPMKGHSHVYWYRQLPEEGLKFMVYLQKENIIDESGMPKERFSAEFPKEGPSILRIQQVVRGDSAAYFCASSSKAGGGTDTQYFGPGTRLTVL.

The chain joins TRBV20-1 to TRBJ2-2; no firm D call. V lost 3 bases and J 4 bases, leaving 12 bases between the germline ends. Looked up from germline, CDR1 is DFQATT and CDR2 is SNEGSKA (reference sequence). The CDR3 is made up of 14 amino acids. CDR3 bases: TGCAGTGCTAGTGACCGTACGTCCACCGGGGAGCTGTTTTTT. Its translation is CSASDRTSTGELFF.

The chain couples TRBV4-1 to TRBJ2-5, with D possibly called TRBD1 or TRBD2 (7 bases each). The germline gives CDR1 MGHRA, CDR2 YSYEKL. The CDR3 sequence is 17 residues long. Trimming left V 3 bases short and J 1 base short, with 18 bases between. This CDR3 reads CASSQGRQGGFQETQYF. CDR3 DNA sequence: TGCGCCAGCAGCCAGGGACGACAGGGAGGGTTCCAAGAGACCCAGTACTTC.

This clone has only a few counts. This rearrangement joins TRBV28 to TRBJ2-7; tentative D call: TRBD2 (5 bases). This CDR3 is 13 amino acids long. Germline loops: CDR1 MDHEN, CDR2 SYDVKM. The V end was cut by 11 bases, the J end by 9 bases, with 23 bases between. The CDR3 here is CAGSGLAYSGQYF. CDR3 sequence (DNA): TGTGCCGGGTCAGGACTGGCTTACTCCGGGCAGTACTTC. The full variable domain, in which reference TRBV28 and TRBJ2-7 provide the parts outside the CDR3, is DVKVTQSSRYLVKRTGEKVFLECVQDMDHENMFWYRQDPGLGLRLIYFSYDVKMKEKGDIPEGYSVSREKKERFSLILESASTNQTSMYLCAGSGLAYSGQYFGPGTRLTVT.

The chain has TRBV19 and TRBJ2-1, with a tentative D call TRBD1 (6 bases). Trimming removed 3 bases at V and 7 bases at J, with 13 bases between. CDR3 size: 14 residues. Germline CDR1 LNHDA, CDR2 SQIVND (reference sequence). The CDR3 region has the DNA TGTGCCAGTAGTATCTTCAGGGGCCGGAATGAGCAGTTCTTC. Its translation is CASSIFRGRNEQFF.

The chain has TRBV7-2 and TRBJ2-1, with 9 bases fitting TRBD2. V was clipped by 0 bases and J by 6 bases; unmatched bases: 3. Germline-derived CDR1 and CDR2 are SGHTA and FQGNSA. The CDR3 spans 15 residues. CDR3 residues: CASSLAGTSLNEQFF. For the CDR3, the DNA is TGTGCCAGCAGCTTAGCAGGGACTAGCCTCAATGAGCAGTTCTTC.